This TCR beta chain was captured by sequencing in a study of blood T cell repertoires in COVID-19. How the authors handled the data: Estimation of nucleated cell counts was performed using reference gene primer amplification. Repertoires were generated with immunoSEQ multiplex PCR, while TCRdb's copy carries only in-frame clones and drops some. That table gives V, J and clone size, and the DNA gave D and trimming. This sample has about 21,000 clones; about 89% occur once, and the top ten carry 15% to 20%. This clone turned up a few times. Germline-derived CDR1 and CDR2 are SQVTM and ANQGSEA. The CDR3 runs 16 residues. V dropped 2 bases and J dropped 7 bases, with 23 bases sitting between them.

The chain combines TRBV29-1 with TRBJ2-5; D may be TRBD1 (6 bases). The clonotype originates from a man aged 70 or older with active COVID-19. Material for sequencing was peripheral blood. In DNA form, the CDR3 reads TGCAGCGTTGAACGCCCCGGGACAAGGGCGGTGGGGACCCAGTACTTC. Its protein is CSVERPGTRAVGTQYF.